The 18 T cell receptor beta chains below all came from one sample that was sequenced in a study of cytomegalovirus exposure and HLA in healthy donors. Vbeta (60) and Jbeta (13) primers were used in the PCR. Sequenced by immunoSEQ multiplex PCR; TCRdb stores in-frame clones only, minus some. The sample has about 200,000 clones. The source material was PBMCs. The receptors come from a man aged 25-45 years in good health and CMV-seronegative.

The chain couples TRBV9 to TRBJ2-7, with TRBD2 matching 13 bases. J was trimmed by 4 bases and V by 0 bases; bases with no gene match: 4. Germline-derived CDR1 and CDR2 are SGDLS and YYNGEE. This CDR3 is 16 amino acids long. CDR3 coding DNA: TGTGCCAGCAGCGTAGCAGGACTAGCGGGAGTGTACGAGCAGTACTTC. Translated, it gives CASSVAGLAGVYEQYF.

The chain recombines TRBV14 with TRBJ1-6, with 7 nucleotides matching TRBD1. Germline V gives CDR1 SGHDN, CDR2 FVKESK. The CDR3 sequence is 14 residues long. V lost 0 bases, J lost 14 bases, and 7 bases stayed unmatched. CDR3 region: CASSQDLDTGALHF. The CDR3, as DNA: TGTGCCAGCAGCCAAGACTTGGATACAGGGGCCCTCCACTTT.

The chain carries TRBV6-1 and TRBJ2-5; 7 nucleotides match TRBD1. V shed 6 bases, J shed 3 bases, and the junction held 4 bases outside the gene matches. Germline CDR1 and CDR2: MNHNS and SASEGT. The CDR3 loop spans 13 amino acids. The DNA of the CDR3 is TGTGCCAGCAGCCTTACAGGGGAAGAGACCCAGTACTTC. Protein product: CASSLTGEETQYF.

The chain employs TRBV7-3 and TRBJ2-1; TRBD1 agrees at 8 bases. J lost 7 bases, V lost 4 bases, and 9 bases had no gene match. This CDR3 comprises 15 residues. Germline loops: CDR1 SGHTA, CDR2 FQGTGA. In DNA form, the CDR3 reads TGTGCCAGCAGCTCTTTACAGGGGGGAGTTAATGAGCAGTTCTTC. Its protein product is CASSSLQGGVNEQFF.

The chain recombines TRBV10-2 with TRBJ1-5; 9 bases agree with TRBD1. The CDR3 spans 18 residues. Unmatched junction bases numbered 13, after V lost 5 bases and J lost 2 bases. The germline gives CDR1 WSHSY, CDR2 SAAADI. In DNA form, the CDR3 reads TGCGCCAGCAGTTTTACCTTGGACAGGGGCGGGCGCAATCAGCCCCAGCATTTT. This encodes CASSFTLDRGGRNQPQHF.

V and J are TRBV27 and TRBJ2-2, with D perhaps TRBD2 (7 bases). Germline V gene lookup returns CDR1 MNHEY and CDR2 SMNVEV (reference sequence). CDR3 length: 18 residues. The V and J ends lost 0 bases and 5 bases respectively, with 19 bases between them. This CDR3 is CASSLSSRKGGRTGELFF. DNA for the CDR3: TGTGCCAGCAGTTTATCCTCTAGAAAGGGGGGGCGGACCGGGGAGCTGTTTTTT.

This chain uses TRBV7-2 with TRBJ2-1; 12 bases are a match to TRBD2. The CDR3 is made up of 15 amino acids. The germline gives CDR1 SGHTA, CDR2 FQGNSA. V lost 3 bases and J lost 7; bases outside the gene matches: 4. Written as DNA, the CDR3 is TGTGCCAGCAGCTTGACTAGCGGGAGAAGAAATGAGCAGTTCTTC. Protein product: CASSLTSGRRNEQFF.

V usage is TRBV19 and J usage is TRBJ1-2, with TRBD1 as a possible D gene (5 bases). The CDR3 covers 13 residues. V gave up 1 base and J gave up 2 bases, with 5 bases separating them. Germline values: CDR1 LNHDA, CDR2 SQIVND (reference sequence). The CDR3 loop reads CASSIAGNYGYTF. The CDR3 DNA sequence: TGTGCCAGTAGTATAGCAGGGAACTATGGCTACACCTTC.

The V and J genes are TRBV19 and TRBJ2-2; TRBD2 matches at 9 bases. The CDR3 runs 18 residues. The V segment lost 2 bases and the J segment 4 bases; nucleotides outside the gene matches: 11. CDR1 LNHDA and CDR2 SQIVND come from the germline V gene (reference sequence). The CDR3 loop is CASSIRAGTSSTTGELFF. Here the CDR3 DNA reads TGTGCCAGTAGTATAAGGGCAGGGACTAGCTCGACCACCGGGGAGCTGTTTTTT. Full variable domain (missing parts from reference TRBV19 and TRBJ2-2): DGGITQSPKYLFRKEGQNVTLSCEQNLNHDAMYWYRQDPGQGLRLIYYSQIVNDFQKGDIAEGYSVSREKKESFPLTVTSAQKNPTAFYLCASSIRAGTSSTTGELFFGEGSRLTVL.

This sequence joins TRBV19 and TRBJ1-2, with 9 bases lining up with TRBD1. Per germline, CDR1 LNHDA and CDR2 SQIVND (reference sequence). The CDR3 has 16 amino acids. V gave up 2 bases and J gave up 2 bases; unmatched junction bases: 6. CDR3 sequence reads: CASSITTGGWNYGYTF. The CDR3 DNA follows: TGTGCCAGTAGTATAACTACAGGGGGCTGGAACTATGGCTACACCTTC.

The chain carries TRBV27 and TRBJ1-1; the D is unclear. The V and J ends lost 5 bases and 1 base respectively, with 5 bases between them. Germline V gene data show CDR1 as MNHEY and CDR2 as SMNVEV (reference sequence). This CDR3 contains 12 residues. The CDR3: CASSPGNTEAFF. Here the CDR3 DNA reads TGTGCCAGCAGTCCCGGGAACACTGAAGCTTTCTTT.

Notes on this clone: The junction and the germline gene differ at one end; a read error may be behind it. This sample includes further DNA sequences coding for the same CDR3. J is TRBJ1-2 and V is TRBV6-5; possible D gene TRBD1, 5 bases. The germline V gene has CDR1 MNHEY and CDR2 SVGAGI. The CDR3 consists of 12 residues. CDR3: CASSGADGGYTF. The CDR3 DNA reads TGCGCCAGCAGTGGGGCCGATGGTGGCTACACCTTC.

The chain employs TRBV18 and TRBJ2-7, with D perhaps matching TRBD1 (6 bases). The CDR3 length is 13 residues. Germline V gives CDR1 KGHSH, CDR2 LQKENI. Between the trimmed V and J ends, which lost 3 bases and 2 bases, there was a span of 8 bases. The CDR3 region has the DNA TGTGCCAGCTCACCCGGGGACACCTACGAGCAGTACTTC. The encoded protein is CASSPGDTYEQYF.

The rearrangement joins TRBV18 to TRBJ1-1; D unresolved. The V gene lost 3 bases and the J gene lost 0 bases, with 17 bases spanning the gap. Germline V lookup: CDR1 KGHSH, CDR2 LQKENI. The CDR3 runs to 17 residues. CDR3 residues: CASSPMSYTTLNTEAFF. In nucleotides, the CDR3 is TGTGCCAGCTCACCGATGTCTTATACAACGTTGAACACTGAAGCTTTCTTT. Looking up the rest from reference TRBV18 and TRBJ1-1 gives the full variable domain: NAGVMQNPRHLVRRRGQEARLRCSPMKGHSHVYWYRQLPEEGLKFMVYLQKENIIDESGMPKERFSAEFPKEGPSILRIQQVVRGDSAAYFCASSPMSYTTLNTEAFFGQGTRLTVV.

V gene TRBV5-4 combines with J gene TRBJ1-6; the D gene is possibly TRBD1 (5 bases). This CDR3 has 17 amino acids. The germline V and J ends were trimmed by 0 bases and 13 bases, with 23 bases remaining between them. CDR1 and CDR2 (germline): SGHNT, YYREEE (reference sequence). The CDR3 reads CASSLEGYGGRVVPLHF. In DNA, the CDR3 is TGTGCCAGCAGCTTGGAAGGGTACGGGGGACGGGTGGTTCCCCTCCACTTT. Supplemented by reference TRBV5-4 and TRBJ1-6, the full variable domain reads ETGVTQSPTHLIKTRGQQVTLRCSSQSGHNTVSWYQQALGQGPQFIFQYYREEENGRGNFPPRFSGLQFPNYSSELNVNALELDDSALYLCASSLEGYGGRVVPLHFGNGTRLTVT.

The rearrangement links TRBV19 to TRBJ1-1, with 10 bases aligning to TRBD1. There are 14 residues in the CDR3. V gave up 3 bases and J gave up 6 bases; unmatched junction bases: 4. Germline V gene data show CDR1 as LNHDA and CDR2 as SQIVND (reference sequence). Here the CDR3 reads CASSIGTGVSEAFF. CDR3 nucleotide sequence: TGTGCCAGTAGTATTGGGACAGGGGTTTCTGAAGCTTTCTTT.

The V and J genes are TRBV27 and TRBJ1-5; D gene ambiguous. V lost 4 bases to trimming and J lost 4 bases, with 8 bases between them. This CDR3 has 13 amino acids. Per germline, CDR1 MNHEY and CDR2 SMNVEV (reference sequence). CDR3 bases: TGTGCCAGCAGTTATGCGTTGAATCAGCCCCAGCATTTT. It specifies CASSYALNQPQHF.

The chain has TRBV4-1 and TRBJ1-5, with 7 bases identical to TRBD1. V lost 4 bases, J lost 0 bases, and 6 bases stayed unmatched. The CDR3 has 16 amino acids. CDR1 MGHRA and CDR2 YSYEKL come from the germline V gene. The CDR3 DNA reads TGCGCCAGCAGCCGAGGCCGGGACAGTAGCAATCAGCCCCAGCATTTT. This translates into CASSRGRDSSNQPQHF.